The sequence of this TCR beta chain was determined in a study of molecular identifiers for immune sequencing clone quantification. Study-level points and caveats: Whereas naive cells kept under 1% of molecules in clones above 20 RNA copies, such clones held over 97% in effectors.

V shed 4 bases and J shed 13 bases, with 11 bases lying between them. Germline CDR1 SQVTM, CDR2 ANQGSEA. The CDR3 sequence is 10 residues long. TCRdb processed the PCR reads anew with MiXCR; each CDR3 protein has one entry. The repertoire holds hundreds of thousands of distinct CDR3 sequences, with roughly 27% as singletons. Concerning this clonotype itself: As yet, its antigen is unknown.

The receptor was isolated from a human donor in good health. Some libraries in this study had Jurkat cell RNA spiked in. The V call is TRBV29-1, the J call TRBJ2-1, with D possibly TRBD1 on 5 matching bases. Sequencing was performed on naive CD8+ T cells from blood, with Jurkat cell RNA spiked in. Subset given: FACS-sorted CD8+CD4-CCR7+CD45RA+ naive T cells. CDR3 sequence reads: CSVGGLEQFF. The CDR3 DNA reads TGCAGCGTTGGGGGCTTGGAACAGTTCTTC.